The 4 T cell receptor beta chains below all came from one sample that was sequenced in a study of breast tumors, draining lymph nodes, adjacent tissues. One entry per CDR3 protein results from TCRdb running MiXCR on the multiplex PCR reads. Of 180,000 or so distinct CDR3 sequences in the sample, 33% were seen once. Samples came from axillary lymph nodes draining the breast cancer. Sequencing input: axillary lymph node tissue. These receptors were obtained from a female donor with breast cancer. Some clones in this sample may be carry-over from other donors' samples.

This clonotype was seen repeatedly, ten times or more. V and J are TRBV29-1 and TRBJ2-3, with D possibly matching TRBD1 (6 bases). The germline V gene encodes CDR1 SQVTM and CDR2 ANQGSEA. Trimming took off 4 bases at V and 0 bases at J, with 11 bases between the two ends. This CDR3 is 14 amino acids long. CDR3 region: CSVGLGQSTDTQYF. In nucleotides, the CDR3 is TGCAGCGTTGGTTTAGGACAGAGCACAGATACGCAGTATTTT.

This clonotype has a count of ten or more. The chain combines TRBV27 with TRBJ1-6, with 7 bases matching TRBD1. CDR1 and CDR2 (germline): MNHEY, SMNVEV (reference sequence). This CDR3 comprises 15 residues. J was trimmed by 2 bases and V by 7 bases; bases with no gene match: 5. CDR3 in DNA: TGTGCCAGCAATGACAGGGACGCCTATAATTCACCCCTCCACTTT. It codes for CASNDRDAYNSPLHF.

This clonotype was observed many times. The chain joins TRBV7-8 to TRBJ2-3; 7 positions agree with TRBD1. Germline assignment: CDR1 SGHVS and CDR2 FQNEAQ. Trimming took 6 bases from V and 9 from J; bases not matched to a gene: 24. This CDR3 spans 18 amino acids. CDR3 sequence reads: CASSSDPRTGLRIGTQYF. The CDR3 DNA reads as TGTGCCAGCAGTTCAGATCCGCGGACAGGATTGAGAATAGGGACGCAGTATTTT.

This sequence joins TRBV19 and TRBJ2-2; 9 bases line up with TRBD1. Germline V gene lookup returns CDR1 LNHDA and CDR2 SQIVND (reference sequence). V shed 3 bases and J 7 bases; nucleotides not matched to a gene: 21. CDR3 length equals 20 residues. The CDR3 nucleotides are TGTGCCAGTAGTATTGGGGAACAGGGGGCCTCTAGCGCAGAGGGCGGGGAGCTGTTTTTT. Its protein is CASSIGEQGASSAEGGELFF.